The clone carrying this T cell receptor beta chain was detected only a few times. The antigen is undetermined. Presence of unique molecular identifiers characterized the TCR beta cDNA libraries. The authors obtained approximately 540,000 cDNA molecules from around 0.96 to 9.9 million T cells. MiXCR, applied by TCRdb to the PCR reads, yields one record per CDR3 protein. The table has approximately 770,000 distinct CDR3 sequences, around 46% seen once; the top ten hold over 4.5%. The record originates from a study of post-analysis software for immune sequencing data. Overall study findings and caveats: F-measure co-clustering was strong for batch-matched samples. Normalized Chao1 diversity was significantly reduced in patients versus controls. Among roughly 5 TRBV segments more frequent in patients than controls were TRBV5-6, TRBV5-1 and TRBV20-1.

J was trimmed by 6 bases and V by 6 bases; bases with no gene match: 14. CDR3 length: 16 amino acids. Germline V gives CDR1 MRHNA, CDR2 SNTAGT. The specimen sequenced was blood. The receptor comes from a girl aged 10 to 17 with multiple sclerosis. V and J are TRBV6-4 and TRBJ2-3; 8 bases are shared with TRBD2. The CDR3 DNA reads TGTGCCAGCAGCGGACTAGCTGGCGCCCCCCGCGATACGCAGTATTTT. This codes for CASSGLAGAPRDTQYF.